This TCR beta chain stems from a study of T cells in Graves' hyperthyroidism and ophthalmopathy. CDR3 length equals 14 residues. V was pared by 5 bases and J by 8 bases, with 7 bases of the junction left unmatched. The study, taken as a whole, reports: In blood, most of the thyroid clonotypes expanded above 0.001 were also present. It was a median around 6 months before onset that the model predicted ophthalmopathy. A model using 13 V-J features told ophthalmopathy apart from stable hyperthyroidism.

Patients affected by ophthalmopathy presented a Clinical Activity Score of at least 3, a NOSPECS grade of at least 4, and disease duration below 3 months. Authors of the study amplified TCR beta CDR3 regions from RNA transcripts. In the first-round RT-PCR of the TCR CDR3, the HTBI primer set was used. Using its own MiXCR run on the multiplex PCR reads, TCRdb lists one record per CDR3 protein. The table has roughly 550,000 distinct CDR3 sequences, around 16% seen once; the top ten hold less than 30%. This clonotype was detected ten times or more. Its specificity is not known. Sequencing used blood. This chain uses TRBV12-3 or TRBV12-4 with TRBJ1-4; 8 bases fit TRBD1. The source is a woman aged 30 to 39 with Graves' ophthalmopathy. The CDR3 sequence: CASSLGQESEKLFF. The CDR3 bases are TGTGCCAGCAGTCTGGGACAGGAAAGCGAAAAACTGTTTTTT.